The clone carrying this T cell receptor beta chain was picked up a small number of times. This sample was included in a study of blood T cell repertoires in COVID-19. Profiling relied on immunoSEQ multiplex PCR, and the TCRdb table lists in-frame clones only, not all of them. Here the sample spans about 220,000 clones, 70% to 90% being singletons. This CDR3 has 16 residues. CDR1 LGHNA and CDR2 YNFKEQ come from the germline V gene. V was clipped by 0 bases and J by 4 bases, with 12 bases between them. Sequencing was carried out using PBMCs or T cells enriched from blood (not recorded which). This clonotype originated in a woman aged 40 to 50 with acute COVID-19. This sequence joins TRBV4-2 and TRBJ2-2, with D perhaps TRBD2 (5 bases). In nucleotides, the CDR3 is TGTGCCAGCAGCCAAGACCCCGGACTGGCCACCGGGGAGCTGTTTTTT. It codes for CASSQDPGLATGELFF.